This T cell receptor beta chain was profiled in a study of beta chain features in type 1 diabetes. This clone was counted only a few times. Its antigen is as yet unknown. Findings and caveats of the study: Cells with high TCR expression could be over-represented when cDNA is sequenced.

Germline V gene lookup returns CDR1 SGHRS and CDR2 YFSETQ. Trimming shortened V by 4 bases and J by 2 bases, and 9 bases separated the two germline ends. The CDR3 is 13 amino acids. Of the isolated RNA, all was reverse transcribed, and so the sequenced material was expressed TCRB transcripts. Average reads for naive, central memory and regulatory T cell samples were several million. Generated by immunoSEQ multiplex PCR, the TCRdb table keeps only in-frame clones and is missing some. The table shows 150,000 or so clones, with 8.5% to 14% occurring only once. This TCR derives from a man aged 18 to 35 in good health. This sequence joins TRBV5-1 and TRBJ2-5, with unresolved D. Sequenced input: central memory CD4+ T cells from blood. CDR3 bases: TGCGCCAGCAGCACGGACGTTCAAGAGACCCAGTACTTC. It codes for CASSTDVQETQYF.